A selection of T cell receptor beta chains follows, all from one sample in a study of chemoradiotherapy in HPV16-positive cancers. Only in-frame clones appear in the TCRdb table, and some are missing; sequencing was by immunoSEQ multiplex PCR. The sample yields under 10,000 clones, roughly 80% seen once. Collection took place from a patient who underwent chemoradiotherapy. The receptors shown here come from a human donor with HPV-associated anogenital cancer. Each CDR3 is given with its conserved first and last residue. D genes are given only for firm matches. Rows give clone size only sometimes, using once, few, many, or a class for an expanded clone.

d_gene,v_gene,abundance,j_gene,CDR3nt,CDR3aa
NA,TRBV7-9,once,TRBJ2-1,TGTGCCAGCAGCGGGAAGCAGCCAGAAGTTAGAGATGAGCAGTTCTTC,CASSGKQPEVRDEQFF
TRBD1,TRBV28,NA,TRBJ2-5,TGTGCCAGCAGTCCGGGGACAGGGGGCGAAGAGACCCAGTACTTC,CASSPGTGGEETQYF
TRBD2,TRBV7-6,NA,TRBJ2-4,TGTGCCAGCAGCTATCCAAGCGGACTAGCGGGAGCATCGGACAAAAACATTCAGTACTTC,CASSYPSGLAGASDKNIQYF
NA,TRBV5-1,NA,TRBJ2-7,TGCGCCAGCAGCTTGTACGGCGGTGGGGATTACGAGCAGTACTTC,CASSLYGGGDYEQYF
NA,TRBV7-2,NA,TRBJ2-2,TGTGCCAGCAGCTTAGATGGACAGTCGTTCGGGGAGCTGTTTTTT,CASSLDGQSFGELFF
TRBD2,TRBV5-4,NA,TRBJ2-3,TGTGCCAGCAGACCGGGGAGCGGGGGGCCCACAGATACGCAGTATTTT,CASRPGSGGPTDTQYF
TRBD1,TRBV19,NA,TRBJ1-1,TGTGCCAGCCAGGGGGACACTGAAGCTTTCTTT,CASQGDTEAFF
NA,TRBV27,once,TRBJ2-2,TGTGCCAGCAGTTTAGGACAGCCCTCGAACACCGGGGAGCTGTTTTTT,CASSLGQPSNTGELFF
TRBD2,TRBV30,NA,TRBJ2-7,TGTGCCTGGAGCGTAGCGGGGGGGCCCTTCTCCTACGAGCAGTACTTC,CAWSVAGGPFSYEQYF
TRBD2,TRBV6-5,NA,TRBJ2-5,TGTGCCAGCAGTTACGCGACTAGCGGGCAAGAGACCCAGTACTTC,CASSYATSGQETQYF
NA,TRBV6-5,NA,TRBJ2-3,TGTGCCAGCAGTGTAGCTGCACGATCGGATACGCAGTATTTT,CASSVAARSDTQYF
TRBD2,TRBV25-1,NA,TRBJ2-1,TGTGCCAGGGGGGTTAGCGGGGTCTATGAGCAGTTCTTC,CARGVSGVYEQFF
NA,TRBV7-9,NA,TRBJ2-1,TGTGCCAGCAGCTTGGGGAGCTCCTACAATGAGCAGTTCTTC,CASSLGSSYNEQFF
TRBD2,TRBV18,NA,TRBJ2-5,TGTGCCAGCTCACCAACTGGCGGGGCTAGCGGGAGCTGGGAGACCCAGTACTTC,CASSPTGGASGSWETQYF
NA,TRBV9,few,TRBJ2-6,TGTGCCAGCAGCGTCTCTGGGGCCAACGTCCTGACTTTC,CASSVSGANVLTF
TRBD2,TRBV7-9,once,TRBJ2-1,TGTGCCAGCAGCCCTGCCGGCGGGGGGGCCCATGAGCAGTTCTTC,CASSPAGGGAHEQFF
NA,TRBV4-3,NA,TRBJ2-1,TGCGCCAGCAGCCAAGATCTACTCGGGATCTACAATGAGCAGTTCTTC,CASSQDLLGIYNEQFF
NA,TRBV7-2,NA,TRBJ2-7,TGTGCCTCGACCCTGAGAGGATACGAGCAGTACTTC,CASTLRGYEQYF
TRBD2,TRBV29-1,NA,TRBJ2-1,TGCAGCGTTTCCGGGACTAACTACAATGAGCAGTTCTTC,CSVSGTNYNEQFF
TRBD1,TRBV7-3,NA,TRBJ2-5,TGTGCCAGCAGCCACGGGACAGGGATTACCGGCAAAGAGACCCAGTACTTC,CASSHGTGITGKETQYF
NA,TRBV7-9,NA,TRBJ1-1,TGTGCCAGCAGCATTACTCGTACAGAGAACACTGAAGCTTTCTTT,CASSITRTENTEAFF
NA,TRBV5-1,NA,TRBJ1-1,TGCGCCAGCAGCTTGGAGGGGTGGTTCGGCACTGAAGCTTTCTTT,CASSLEGWFGTEAFF
NA,TRBV5-6,NA,TRBJ2-7,TGTGCCAGCAGCTTCCAGGGTATCGAGCAGTACTTC,CASSFQGIEQYF
NA,TRBV7-9,NA,TRBJ2-1,TGTGCCAGCAGCTTCGGGCGGGACCCTTTGAATGAGCAGTTCTTC,CASSFGRDPLNEQFF
TRBD1,TRBV5-4,NA,TRBJ1-1,TGTGCCAGCAGCCGTGGACAGGTGAACACTGAAGCTTTCTTT,CASSRGQVNTEAFF
NA,TRBV28,NA,TRBJ2-5,TGTGCCAGCAGTTTAGCGGCTCCGAAAACCCAGTACTTC,CASSLAAPKTQYF
NA,TRBV14,NA,TRBJ2-7,TGTGCCAGCAGCCAAGCTATGGGGGCCTACGAGCAGTACTTC,CASSQAMGAYEQYF
NA,TRBV2,few,TRBJ1-2,TGTGCCAGCGTAGGGGTCGGGGGCTACACCTTC,CASVGVGGYTF
NA,TRBV30,NA,TRBJ1-5,TGTGCCTGGAGCCCCGATTGGGATCAGCCCCAGCATTTT,CAWSPDWDQPQHF
TRBD2,TRBV11-1,NA,TRBJ2-7,TGTGCCAGCAGCCCCGGGACTAGTGGCTACGAGCAGTACTTC,CASSPGTSGYEQYF
NA,TRBV5-4,NA,TRBJ1-6,TGTGCCAGCAGCTTGGGACAGAAGTCGGATTCACCCCTCCACTTT,CASSLGQKSDSPLHF
NA,TRBV6-1,NA,TRBJ1-1,TGTGCCAGCACTCCTATGGAGGGGAGAGGAACTGAAGCTTTCTTT,CASTPMEGRGTEAFF
NA,TRBV19,NA,TRBJ2-1,TGTGCCAGTAGTATCACCCCTCCGGGAAGAAGGAACAATGAGCAGTTCTTC,CASSITPPGRRNNEQFF
NA,TRBV30,NA,TRBJ2-1,TGTGCCTGGAGTGGGGGCCATGAGCAGTTCTTC,CAWSGGHEQFF
TRBD1,TRBV28,NA,TRBJ1-5,TGTGCCAGCAGTTTTACAGGGGGCAGGAATCAGCCCCAGCATTTT,CASSFTGGRNQPQHF
NA,TRBV15,few,TRBJ2-3,TGTGCCACCAGCCCGGAGGCTAGCACAGATACGCAGTATTTT,CATSPEASTDTQYF
NA,TRBV29-1,few,TRBJ1-1,TGCAGCGGAAGAGACAGTTCACGAGGCACTGAAGCTTTCTTT,CSGRDSSRGTEAFF
TRBD2,TRBV5-4,NA,TRBJ2-3,TGTGCCAGCAGCTTTCGGACTAGCGGGATGGCAGATACGCAGTATTTT,CASSFRTSGMADTQYF
NA,TRBV28,NA,TRBJ2-1,TGTGCCAGCGTAGGCTCCTACAATGAGCAGTTCTTC,CASVGSYNEQFF
TRBD1,TRBV18,NA,TRBJ1-1,TGTGCCAGCTCACCAAGACAGGGTATGAACACTGAAGCTTTCTTT,CASSPRQGMNTEAFF
TRBD1,TRBV7-9,NA,TRBJ1-6,TGTGCCAGCAGCATCGACAGGGGCAGCTCCTATAATTCACCCCTCCACTTT,CASSIDRGSSYNSPLHF
NA,TRBV18,NA,TRBJ1-4,TGTGCCAGCTCACCTTCCTACGACGGACAGAGAAATGAAAAACTGTTTTTT,CASSPSYDGQRNEKLFF
NA,TRBV6-4,NA,TRBJ1-1,TGTGCCAGCAGTGACGGTATAAACACTGAAGCTTTCTTT,CASSDGINTEAFF
NA,TRBV27,NA,TRBJ1-5,TGTGCCAGCAGGCCAGTGGGATATAGCAATCAGCCCCAGCATTTT,CASRPVGYSNQPQHF
TRBD1,TRBV9,NA,TRBJ2-5,TGTGCCAGCAGCGTCGGGACAGATCCTTACCAAGAGACCCAGTACTTC,CASSVGTDPYQETQYF
NA,TRBV10-3,NA,TRBJ1-1,TGTGCCATCAGAGTTGGGACGGAGAACACTGAAGCTTTCTTT,CAIRVGTENTEAFF
NA,TRBV30,few,TRBJ1-1,TGTGCCTGCATCCAGGAATCGCACACTGAAGCTTTCTTT,CACIQESHTEAFF
TRBD2,TRBV7-2,NA,TRBJ2-7,TGTGCCAGCAGGTCTAGCGGGAGTTCCGAGCAGTACTTC,CASRSSGSSEQYF
NA,TRBV11-1,few,TRBJ1-1,TGTGCCAGCAGCTTAGGGGGTTTCGTTGGGGACGGCACTGAAGCTTTCTTT,CASSLGGFVGDGTEAFF
TRBD2,TRBV27,NA,TRBJ2-5,TGTGCCAGCGGGATGGGGGGGAGAGAGACCCAGTACTTC,CASGMGGRETQYF
NA,TRBV14,few,TRBJ2-1,TGTGCCAGCAGCCAGCCCGGGGTCCGGACCTACAATGAGCAGTTCTTC,CASSQPGVRTYNEQFF
NA,TRBV10-1,NA,TRBJ1-2,TGCGCCAGCAGTGAGGACGGGCTGGGGGGCTACACCTTC,CASSEDGLGGYTF
NA,TRBV4-2,few,TRBJ1-2,TGTGCCAGCAGCCAAGAAGACAGATATGGCTACACCTTC,CASSQEDRYGYTF
NA,TRBV5-6,NA,TRBJ2-6,TGTGCCAGCAGCTTGAATCAGGGCCGCTCTGGGGCCAACGTCCTGACTTTC,CASSLNQGRSGANVLTF
NA,TRBV10-3,NA,TRBJ2-3,TGTGCCATCAGTGGAAACACAGGCACAGATACGCAGTATTTT,CAISGNTGTDTQYF